This T cell receptor beta chain derives from a study of glioma-infiltrating T cells. Concerning this clonotype: What it binds is unknown. A clone one base away is much larger, so this may be a read error.

Findings and limits, study-wide: Only very few CDR3 sequences appeared in both tissue and blood. Tissue-blood divergence was below expectation in non-neoplastic patients, above in gliomas.

Amplification of TCR alpha and beta CDR3 regions from RNA used iRepertoire nested multiplex PCR. One-step reverse transcription and amplification started from roughly 100-400 ng of tissue mRNA or PBMC total RNA. TCRdb fed the multiplex PCR reads into MiXCR, producing one record per CDR3 protein. The sample records approximately 110,000 distinct CDR3 sequences, roughly 24% being singletons. The receptor's source is a human donor with low-grade glioma or glioblastoma, undergoing nonglioma brain surgery, or in good health (not recorded which). Source material: glioma tissue, nonneoplastic brain tissue, or PBMCs (not recorded which).

CDR3 region: CASSVREQGGSTEAFF. DNA for the CDR3: TGTGCCAGCAGTGTCCGGGAACAGGGGGGCTCCACTGAAGCTTTCTTT. The gene calls are TRBV7-9 and TRBJ1-1, with TRBD1 matching 8 bases. J was trimmed by 4 bases and V by 6 bases; bases with no gene match: 13. CDR3 length: 16 residues. Germline CDR1 and CDR2: SEHNR and FQNEAQ (reference sequence).